This T cell receptor beta chain was sequenced in a study of blood T cell repertoires in COVID-19. Study in general: Acute and convalescent COVID-19 specimens originated in the United States, Italy and Spain. From T cells, B-cell-depleted T cells, or PBMCs came the material, which was cDNA or gDNA.

Authors' processing steps: For nucleated cells, counts were estimated from reference gene primer amplification. Data came from immunoSEQ multiplex PCR; TCRdb stores just in-frame clones and leaves some out. The V and J calls and the clone size are those of that table, but D and trimming were determined from the DNA. The sample carries 62,000 or so clones, 75% to 90% recorded once. Germline V lookup: CDR1 LGHNA, CDR2 YSLEER. The CDR3 sequence is 21 residues long. With 0 bases clipped from V and 0 bases from J, the junction kept 14 bases outside the gene matches. Material for sequencing was peripheral blood. This chain uses TRBV4-3 with TRBJ2-6, with 7 bases aligning to TRBD2. This clonotype was sampled from a middle-aged man with acute or convalescent COVID-19. CDR3 amino acids: CASSQDILGGRVFSGANVLTF. The CDR3 DNA follows: TGCGCCAGCAGCCAAGACATCCTTGGGGGGAGGGTTTTCTCTGGGGCCAACGTCCTGACTTTC.